The next 26 T cell receptor beta chains were all read from a single sample in a study of blood T cell repertoires in COVID-19. The data were produced by immunoSEQ multiplex PCR, yet TCRdb's version contains in-frame clones alone and is incomplete. This table has about 210,000 clones, roughly 83% appearing once. Specimen: PBMCs or T cells enriched from blood (not recorded which). The receptors derive from a man in his forties with acute COVID-19.

The J gene is TRBJ2-2, the V gene TRBV7-2; maybe TRBD1 (6 bases). The V gene's germline CDR1 is SGHTA and CDR2 FQGNSA. The CDR3 is made up of 14 amino acids. The V and J ends lost 7 bases and 5 bases respectively, with 14 bases between them. DNA of the CDR3: TGTGCCAGCACCGAGGGGGTAATAACCGGGGAGCTGTTTTTT. It codes for CASTEGVITGELFF.

V is TRBV11-2 and J is TRBJ2-5; tentatively, D is TRBD2 (6 bases). Trimming left V 5 bases short and J 5 bases short, with 18 bases between. The CDR3 totals 15 residues. Germline V gene data show CDR1 as SGHAT and CDR2 as FQNNGV. This CDR3 is CASSPPTRSVETQYF. The DNA of the CDR3 is TGTGCCAGCAGCCCCCCGACTAGGAGTGTGGAGACCCAGTACTTC.

V is TRBV4-1 and J is TRBJ2-7, with 7 bases fitting TRBD1. Germline V gene lookup returns CDR1 MGHRA and CDR2 YSYEKL. V lost 4 bases and J lost 0; bases outside the gene matches: 6. The CDR3 is made up of 15 amino acids. As DNA, the CDR3 is TGCGCCAGCAGCCGCACCGGACAGGCCTCCTACGAGCAGTACTTC. Translation gives CASSRTGQASYEQYF.

V is TRBV25-1 and J is TRBJ2-7; possibly TRBD1 for D (7 bases). From germline, CDR1 is MGHDK and CDR2 SYGVNS. This CDR3 is 16 amino acids long. The V end was cut by 5 bases, the J end by 3 bases, with 20 bases between. The CDR3, as DNA: TGTGCCAGCAGTCCCTCAGGAGCAGGGGGGAACTACGAGCAGTACTTC. Its translation: CASSPSGAGGNYEQYF.

The chain carries TRBV9 and TRBJ2-2; 7 positions agree with TRBD2. V was pared by 4 bases and J by 2 bases, with 5 bases of the junction left unmatched. The CDR3 loop spans 15 amino acids. Germline CDR1 is SGDLS and CDR2 is YYNGEE. The DNA for the CDR3 is TGTGCCAGCAGCCTCAGCGGGGCAAACACCGGGGAGCTGTTTTTT. This translates into CASSLSGANTGELFF.

V gene TRBV30 combines with J gene TRBJ2-7, with 7 bases lining up with TRBD1. CDR1 GTSNPN and CDR2 SVGIG come from the germline V gene (reference sequence). The CDR3 spans 13 residues. Trimming took 8 bases from V and 5 from J; bases not matched to a gene: 12. This CDR3 is CARSRRGINEQYF. Here the CDR3 DNA reads TGTGCCCGCTCGCGCAGGGGGATCAACGAGCAGTACTTC.

This clone was seen a handful of times. This chain links TRBV7-8 with TRBJ2-7, with TRBD2 matching 13 bases. Germline CDR1 is SGHVS and CDR2 is FQNEAQ. V lost 5 bases to trimming and J lost 4 bases; unmatched junction nucleotides: 5. The CDR3 is made up of 15 amino acids. CDR3 sequence: CASSTGTSGMYEQYF. DNA of the CDR3: TGTGCCAGCAGCACCGGGACTAGCGGGATGTACGAGCAGTACTTC.

The J gene is TRBJ2-7, the V gene TRBV20-1; no firm D call. The CDR3 runs to 11 residues. Trimming pared 2 bases from V and 7 bases from J, leaving 9 bases between. CDR1 is DFQATT, CDR2 SNEGSKA, per germline (reference sequence). The DNA for the CDR3 is TGCAGTGCTAGATCGGGTATTGAGCAGTACTTC. Its protein is CSARSGIEQYF.

The rearrangement joins TRBV6-1 to TRBJ2-7; D remains unclear. The CDR3 is made up of 14 amino acids. Trimming left V 2 bases short and J 1 base short, with 9 bases between. The germline V gene has CDR1 MNHNS and CDR2 SASEGT. DNA for the CDR3: TGTGCCAGCAGTGAAACAGCAGGTTCCTACGAGCAGTACTTC. Protein product: CASSETAGSYEQYF.

The J gene is TRBJ2-5, the V gene TRBV27; no reliable D call. The CDR3 extends over 10 amino acids. Trimming removed 8 bases from V and 4 bases from J, with 5 bases in between. Germline-derived CDR1 and CDR2 are MNHEY and SMNVEV (reference sequence). CDR3 sequence reads: CASGLETQYF. For the CDR3, the DNA is TGTGCCAGCGGCCTAGAGACCCAGTACTTC.

The genes are TRBV2 and TRBJ1-3, with D tentatively TRBD1 (6 bases). The CDR3 extends over 17 amino acids. Germline loops: CDR1 SNHLY, CDR2 FYNNEI. V lost 4 bases to trimming and J lost 0 bases, with 16 bases between them. CDR3 bases: TGTGCCAGCAGTGGGCAGGGGACCCCATACTCTGGAAACACCATATATTTT. Protein sequence: CASSGQGTPYSGNTIYF.

The gene calls are TRBV2 and TRBJ2-3, with 10 nucleotides matching TRBD2. CDR1 and CDR2 (germline): SNHLY, FYNNEI. The J segment lost 4 bases and the V segment lost 5 bases, leaving 18 bases of the junction unmatched. This CDR3 region has 19 residues. The CDR3 region is CASSQSHPPQREGPDTQYF. The CDR3 nucleotides read TGTGCCAGCAGTCAATCCCACCCACCACAGCGGGAGGGTCCAGATACGCAGTATTTT.

V gene TRBV28 combines with J gene TRBJ1-5; possibly TRBD1 for D (5 bases). Deletions cut 7 bases from V and 0 bases from J, with 13 bases between. Germline V lookup: CDR1 MDHEN, CDR2 SYDVKM. The CDR3 is 15 residues long. CDR3 DNA: TGTGCCAGCAAGGTCCAAAGGGGTAGCAATCAGCCCCAGCATTTT. Translating it yields CASKVQRGSNQPQHF.

The chain couples TRBV11-2 to TRBJ1-3, with D maybe TRBD1 (6 bases). Per the germline V gene, CDR1 is SGHAT and CDR2 is FQNNGV. Trimming removed 4 bases at V and 6 bases at J, with 22 bases between. This CDR3 contains 17 residues. CDR3: CASSSMAGQTPKNTIYF. The CDR3, as DNA: TGTGCCAGCAGCTCAATGGCCGGACAGACTCCGAAAAACACCATATATTTT.

The gene calls are TRBV11-3 and TRBJ2-7; 7 nucleotides match TRBD2. Germline V gene sequence: CDR1 SGHNT, CDR2 YENEEA. CDR3 length: 13 amino acids. V lost 6 bases to trimming and J lost 5 bases; unmatched junction nucleotides: 7. The CDR3 DNA sequence: TGTGCCAGCAGTCCCGGAGGGAGGGACGAGCAGTACTTC. Translating it yields CASSPGGRDEQYF.

This clone came up a few times. The J gene is TRBJ1-2, the V gene TRBV25-1, with 7 bases identical to TRBD1. V lost 1 base to trimming and J lost 0 bases; unmatched junction nucleotides: 8. From germline, CDR1 is MGHDK and CDR2 SYGVNS. The CDR3 has 17 amino acids. CDR3 nucleotide sequence: TGTGCCAGCAGTGAATCGGGACAGTGGGTTGCTAACTATGGCTACACCTTC. This gives the protein CASSESGQWVANYGYTF.

The chain combines TRBV5-5 with TRBJ2-7; D perhaps matches TRBD2 (6 bases). CDR1 and CDR2 (germline): SGHKS, YYEKEE (reference sequence). CDR3 length: 16 residues. Trimming left V 2 bases short and J 0 bases short, with 15 bases between. The CDR3 DNA sequence: TGTGCCAGCAGCTTAGTGGCCGGGAGTAGCTCCTACGAGCAGTACTTC. This gives the protein CASSLVAGSSSYEQYF.

The chain has TRBV28 and TRBJ1-3, with D maybe TRBD1 (5 bases). The CDR3 runs to 16 residues. Deletions cut 7 bases from V and 3 bases from J, with 19 bases between. The V gene's germline CDR1 is MDHEN and CDR2 SYDVKM. CDR3 coding DNA: TGTGCCAGCAAGCCGGAGGGGAGTTGGCTTGGAAACACCATATATTTT. Its protein product is CASKPEGSWLGNTIYF.

The V call is TRBV7-2, the J call TRBJ2-5, with D possibly being TRBD2 (5 bases). The CDR3 spans 11 residues. Germline CDR1 SGHTA, CDR2 FQGNSA. Trimming left V 7 bases short and J 7 bases short, with 10 bases between. CDR3 in amino acids: CASTNEGTQYF. In DNA, the CDR3 is TGTGCCAGCACAAACGAGGGGACCCAGTACTTC.

This chain uses TRBV29-1 with TRBJ1-1; tentative D call: TRBD1 (6 bases). The ends were cut back, 7 bases at V and 4 bases at J, with 16 bases in the middle. The germline V gene encodes CDR1 SQVTM and CDR2 ANQGSEA. This CDR3 has 13 amino acids. The chain's CDR3 is CSAYRAQGTEAFF. The DNA of the CDR3 is TGCAGCGCATACAGGGCTCAGGGCACTGAAGCTTTCTTT.

This chain joins TRBV6-5 and TRBJ1-2; D is perhaps TRBD1 (5 bases). The germline CDR1 and CDR2 sequences are MNHEY and SVGAGI. Trimming cost V 0 bases and J 2 bases, with 13 bases left between them. The CDR3 contains 16 residues. Here the CDR3 reads CASSYSPGGSNYGYTF. In nucleotides, the CDR3 is TGTGCCAGCAGTTACTCCCCCGGGGGTTCAAACTATGGCTACACCTTC.

This clone was seen a single time. This chain connects TRBV7-2 to TRBJ1-4, with TRBD1 matching 9 bases. CDR1 and CDR2 from the germline V gene are SGHTA and FQGNSA. CDR3 length equals 15 residues. V lost 5 bases to trimming and J lost 4 bases; unmatched junction nucleotides: 5. CDR3 DNA: TGTGCCAGCAGCCCGGAGGGACAGGGTAATGAAAAACTGTTTTTT. Translated: CASSPEGQGNEKLFF.

This chain links TRBV4-2 with TRBJ2-3; 10 nucleotides agree with TRBD2. Unmatched junction bases numbered 4, after V lost 0 bases and J lost 1 base. The germline V gene has CDR1 LGHNA and CDR2 YNFKEQ. The CDR3 contains 17 residues. This chain's CDR3 is CASSQDASGRGTDTQYF. The DNA for the CDR3 is TGTGCCAGCAGCCAAGATGCTAGCGGGAGAGGCACAGATACGCAGTATTTT.

This clone showed up just a few times. J is TRBJ2-7 and V is TRBV19; 7 bases line up with TRBD2. From germline, CDR1 is LNHDA and CDR2 SQIVND (reference sequence). The CDR3 has 17 amino acids. V shed 4 bases, J shed 6 bases, and the junction held 18 bases outside the gene matches. For the CDR3, the DNA is TGTGCCAGTAGTAACCCCGTGGAGGGAGGGCCGCTTCCCGAGCAGTACTTC. Residues: CASSNPVEGGPLPEQYF.

The CDR3 nucleotides read TGTGCCAGCAGTGCTGCTGGGGCCAACGTCCTGACTTTC. Amino acid sequence: CASSAAGANVLTF. This chain links TRBV25-1 with TRBJ2-6; D unclear. The CDR3 loop spans 13 amino acids. V shed 4 bases and J shed 2 bases, with 3 bases lying between them. Germline V gene lookup returns CDR1 MGHDK and CDR2 SYGVNS.

This chain links TRBV2 with TRBJ1-3; D gene unclear. The germline V gene encodes CDR1 SNHLY and CDR2 FYNNEI. The ends were cut back, 8 bases at V and 0 bases at J, with 8 bases in the middle. The CDR3 is 13 residues long. The CDR3 DNA sequence: TGTGCCAGCGGACTCCGCTCTGGAAACACCATATATTTT. This sequence encodes CASGLRSGNTIYF.